Presented here are 27 T cell receptor beta chains from one specimen sequenced in a study of T cell responses to AZD1222 COVID-19 vaccine. Measured with immunoSEQ multiplex PCR; TCRdb has only the in-frame clones, and not every one. The sample lists 130,000 to 150,000 clones; 90% were seen once. Material: peripheral blood, obtained on day 0 of AZD1222 vaccination. All receptors derive from an adult in good health.

J is TRBJ1-3 and V is TRBV30; D ambiguous. Germline values: CDR1 GTSNPN, CDR2 SVGIG (reference sequence). The CDR3 has 14 amino acids. Trimming took off 1 base at V and 5 bases at J, with 12 bases between the two ends. The CDR3 reads CAWSGDLKRNTIYF. CDR3 nucleotide sequence: TGTGCCTGGAGTGGCGACCTAAAGAGAAACACCATATATTTT.

The J gene is TRBJ1-5, the V gene TRBV19; D is unresolved. The germline gives CDR1 LNHDA, CDR2 SQIVND (reference sequence). Trimming took off 3 bases at V and 5 bases at J, with 14 bases between the two ends. The CDR3 spans 15 residues. The CDR3 region is CASSMSRTSDQPQHF. For the CDR3, the DNA is TGTGCCAGTAGTATGTCTAGAACAAGCGATCAGCCCCAGCATTTT. The full variable domain, its missing parts supplied by reference TRBV19 and TRBJ1-5, is DGGITQSPKYLFRKEGQNVTLSCEQNLNHDAMYWYRQDPGQGLRLIYYSQIVNDFQKGDIAEGYSVSREKKESFPLTVTSAQKNPTAFYLCASSMSRTSDQPQHFGDGTRLSIL.

The chain joins TRBV4-3 to TRBJ2-1, with 10 bases lining up with TRBD2. The germline gives CDR1 LGHNA, CDR2 YSLEER. The length of the CDR3 is 16 residues. V shed 3 bases, J shed 4 bases, and the junction held 6 bases outside the gene matches. The CDR3 is CASSHGGTSVYNEQFF. In DNA form, the CDR3 reads TGCGCCAGCAGCCACGGCGGGACTAGCGTTTACAATGAGCAGTTCTTC.

This chain joins TRBV27 and TRBJ2-7; D perhaps matches TRBD2 (6 bases). CDR3 length: 14 amino acids. From germline, CDR1 is MNHEY and CDR2 SMNVEV (reference sequence). Trimming took 7 bases from V and 3 from J, leaving 16 bases between them. CDR3 sequence reads: CASTSRAGLYEQYF. The CDR3, as DNA: TGTGCCAGCACCTCCCGGGCGGGGCTCTACGAGCAGTACTTC.

The chain uses TRBV30 and TRBJ1-1, with D perhaps matching TRBD1 (5 bases). This CDR3 has 13 amino acids. The germline V gene has CDR1 GTSNPN and CDR2 SVGIG (reference sequence). V was trimmed by 3 bases and J by 4 bases, leaving 12 bases between them. DNA of the CDR3: TGTGCCTGGAGCCAAGTCAGGGCCACTGAAGCTTTCTTT. This translates into CAWSQVRATEAFF. Using reference TRBV30 and TRBJ1-1 for the parts outside the CDR3, the full variable domain is SQTIHQWPATLVQPVGSPLSLECTVEGTSNPNLYWYRQAAGRGLQLLFYSVGIGQISSEVPQNLSASRPQDRQFILSSKKLLLSDSGFYLCAWSQVRATEAFFGQGTRLTVV.

A few counts support this clone. The rearrangement joins TRBV12-3 or TRBV12-4 to TRBJ2-3; D tentatively fits TRBD1 or TRBD2 (5 bases each). The CDR3 runs to 13 residues. The germline V and J ends were trimmed by 6 bases and 6 bases, with 13 bases remaining between them. CDR3 nucleotide sequence: TGTGCCAGCAGCTTAACTAGGGGTGATACGCAGTATTTT. Protein sequence: CASSLTRGDTQYF.

V is TRBV6-5 and J is TRBJ2-7; 8 bases agree with TRBD1. After removal of 2 bases from V and 6 bases from J, the junction contained 3 bases not matched to a gene. The germline V gene encodes CDR1 MNHEY and CDR2 SVGAGI. The CDR3 has 13 residues. The CDR3 DNA sequence: TGTGCCAGCAGTTACGTTACAGGGGGCGAGCAGTACTTC. Protein sequence: CASSYVTGGEQYF.

This clone was observed a few times. The genes are TRBV9 and TRBJ1-1; D not certain. The V end lost 0 bases, the J end lost 1 base, and 7 bases lay between the germline ends. The CDR3 covers 14 residues. Germline CDR1 reads SGDLS; CDR2 reads YYNGEE. CDR3 DNA: TGTGCCAGCAGCGTAGGATGGGGGAACACTGAAGCTTTCTTT. It yields the protein CASSVGWGNTEAFF.

The V and J genes are TRBV7-9 and TRBJ2-7, with TRBD2 matching 11 bases. This CDR3 has 13 amino acids. The germline gives CDR1 SEHNR, CDR2 FQNEAQ (reference sequence). The J segment lost 6 bases and the V segment lost 5 bases, leaving 3 bases of the junction unmatched. The CDR3, as DNA: TGTGCCAGCAGCCCTGGACTAGCGGGCGAGCAGTACTTC. Encoded protein: CASSPGLAGEQYF.

The V and J genes are TRBV11-2 and TRBJ2-1; D unclear. In germline, CDR1 is SGHAT, CDR2 FQNNGV. The CDR3 contains 15 residues. Trimming stripped 3 bases from V and 0 bases from J, with 9 bases between. Here the CDR3 reads CASSLLSGSYNEQFF. CDR3 nucleotides: TGTGCCAGCAGCTTGTTGTCTGGCTCCTACAATGAGCAGTTCTTC.

The chain links TRBV18 to TRBJ2-5; D not certain. Germline V gene data show CDR1 as KGHSH and CDR2 as LQKENI. The CDR3 covers 13 residues. V lost 2 bases and J lost 2, with 6 bases in between. CDR3 nucleotide sequence: TGTGCCAGCTCACCAGGAAATCAAGAGACCCAGTACTTC. It yields the protein CASSPGNQETQYF.

The rearrangement links TRBV5-1 to TRBJ2-6, with D unresolved. V was cut by 0 bases and J by 0 bases, with 7 bases left in between. Looked up from germline, CDR1 is SGHRS and CDR2 is YFSETQ. The CDR3 runs to 16 residues. CDR3 bases: TGCGCCAGCAGCTTGGCCCTGCTCTCTGGGGCCAACGTCCTGACTTTC. As protein: CASSLALLSGANVLTF.

In this sample, this clone turned up once. V usage is TRBV12-3 or TRBV12-4 and J usage is TRBJ1-2; D is ambiguous. The CDR3 extends over 12 amino acids. Trimming took off 2 bases at V and 7 bases at J, with 8 bases between the two ends. In DNA form, the CDR3 reads TGTGCCAGCAGTTTACAAACGGGTGGCTACACCTTC. Protein: CASSLQTGGYTF.

J is TRBJ2-7 and V is TRBV5-5; D not certain. The ends were cut back, 2 bases at V and 4 bases at J, with 16 bases in the middle. The CDR3 is 15 amino acids. Germline V gives CDR1 SGHKS, CDR2 YYEKEE (reference sequence). For the CDR3, the DNA is TGTGCCAGCAGCTTTACTCTTGCGGCCGGTTACGAGCAGTACTTC. Protein product: CASSFTLAAGYEQYF.

This chain's CDR3 is CASSLPTGGTEAFF. In DNA, the CDR3 is TGTGCCAGCAGCTTACCGACAGGGGGTACTGAAGCTTTCTTT. V usage is TRBV7-2 and J usage is TRBJ1-1, with 9 bases fitting TRBD1. The CDR3 is 14 residues long. The J segment lost 5 bases and the V segment lost 2 bases, leaving 3 bases of the junction unmatched. Germline CDR1 and CDR2: SGHTA and FQGNSA.

This sequence joins TRBV6-6 and TRBJ2-3; TRBD2 agrees at 9 bases. The CDR3 is 14 residues long. V shed 5 bases and J 6 bases; nucleotides not matched to a gene: 6. The V gene's germline CDR1 is MNHNY and CDR2 SVGAGI (reference sequence). The CDR3 nucleotides are TGTGCCAGCAGTCGCGGGGGGGCACGCGATACGCAGTATTTT. Translated, it gives CASSRGGARDTQYF.

CDR3 amino acids: CASKEAGLKETQYF. As DNA, the CDR3 is TGTGCCAGCAAGGAGGCGGGGTTGAAAGAGACCCAGTACTTC. This chain uses TRBV3-1 (or the pseudogene TRBV3-2) with TRBJ2-5; D is possibly TRBD2 (6 bases). This CDR3 spans 14 amino acids. V was cut by 7 bases and J by 3 bases, with 15 bases left in between. Germline CDR1 reads LGHDT; CDR2 reads YNNKEL (reference sequence).

This chain connects TRBV10-3 to TRBJ2-7; 12 bases are shared with TRBD2. V trimming: 2 bases; J trimming: 2 bases; junction bases outside the gene matches: 4. Germline CDR1 is ENHRY and CDR2 is SYGVKD. This CDR3 spans 16 amino acids. Here the CDR3 DNA reads TGTGCCATCAGTGAGGGACTAGCGGGAAAGACCTACGAGCAGTACTTC. This gives the protein CAISEGLAGKTYEQYF.

The CDR3 reads CASSHWTGRDYGYTF. DNA for the CDR3: TGTGCCAGCAGCCACTGGACAGGACGGGACTATGGCTACACCTTC. The chain combines TRBV14 with TRBJ1-2; TRBD1 matches at 7 bases. Germline V gene lookup returns CDR1 SGHDN and CDR2 FVKESK. The junction had 7 bases not matched to a gene; V was cut back by 3 bases and J by 3 bases. The CDR3 length is 15 residues.

This chain links TRBV5-6 with TRBJ1-2, with 8 positions matching TRBD1. This CDR3 contains 15 residues. After removal of 1 base from V and 6 bases from J, the junction contained 8 bases not matched to a gene. Looked up from germline, CDR1 is SGHDT and CDR2 is YYEEEE. CDR3 DNA: TGTGCCAGCAGCTTGTGGGCAGGGGGCGTGGATGGCTACACCTTC. Protein sequence: CASSLWAGGVDGYTF.

This clone was observed a few times. The J gene is TRBJ1-4, the V gene TRBV4-1, with 7 bases that match TRBD1. Germline V gives CDR1 MGHRA, CDR2 YSYEKL. V shed 0 bases and J 8 bases; nucleotides not matched to a gene: 6. This CDR3 is 15 amino acids long. The CDR3 here is CASSQEGGSGEKLFF. For the CDR3, the DNA is TGCGCCAGCAGCCAAGAAGGGGGCAGTGGCGAAAAACTGTTTTTT.

The chain has TRBV5-1 and TRBJ2-7; no definite D call. From germline, CDR1 is SGHRS and CDR2 YFSETQ. The CDR3 length is 13 residues. With 2 bases removed from V and 5 bases from J, the gap between germline ends came to 11 bases. The CDR3 protein is CASSFEDLHEQYF. Written as DNA, the CDR3 is TGCGCCAGCAGCTTCGAGGACCTTCACGAGCAGTACTTC.

As concerns this clone: Other DNA sequences within the sample encode an identical CDR3. The chain combines TRBV6-5 with TRBJ1-1, with D unclear. The CDR3 loop spans 13 amino acids. The germline CDR1 and CDR2 sequences are MNHEY and SVGAGI. Trimming removed 0 bases at V and 0 bases at J, with 2 bases between. The CDR3 here is CASSYSLNTEAFF. The CDR3 DNA follows: TGTGCCAGCAGTTACTCACTGAACACTGAAGCTTTCTTT.

The V gene is TRBV27, the J gene TRBJ2-5; TRBD1 agrees at 8 bases. The CDR3 length is 18 residues. CDR1 is MNHEY and CDR2 is SMNVEV in the germline V gene (reference sequence). Trimming cost V 0 bases and J 5 bases; bases outside gene matches: 14. The CDR3 sequence is CASSLSWRQGKDWETQYF. The CDR3 region has the DNA TGTGCCAGCAGTTTATCTTGGCGACAGGGGAAGGACTGGGAGACCCAGTACTTC.

The chain recombines TRBV7-9 with TRBJ2-7; 8 bases map to TRBD1. Germline loops: CDR1 SEHNR, CDR2 FQNEAQ (reference sequence). The J segment lost 2 bases and the V segment lost 6 bases, leaving 6 bases of the junction unmatched. The CDR3 loop spans 14 amino acids. CDR3 sequence: CASSSTGGPYEQYF. In DNA form, the CDR3 reads TGTGCCAGCAGTTCCACAGGGGGTCCCTACGAGCAGTACTTC.

The chain uses TRBV19 and TRBJ2-7; tentative D call: TRBD1 (6 bases). The V gene's germline CDR1 is LNHDA and CDR2 SQIVND (reference sequence). This CDR3 region has 14 residues. Between the trimmed V and J ends, which lost 0 bases and 7 bases, there was a span of 13 bases. DNA of the CDR3: TGTGCCAGTAGTATAGAGGGGGCACGCAGGGAGCAGTACTTC. Translating gives CASSIEGARREQYF.

This clone was seen a single time. The rearrangement uses TRBV6-5 and TRBJ2-7, with 10 bases matching TRBD1. CDR3 length: 13 residues. CDR1 is MNHEY, CDR2 SVGAGI, per germline. J gave up 3 bases and V 8 bases, and 4 bases lay outside the gene matches. This chain's CDR3 is CASRDRGIYEQYF. CDR3 bases: TGTGCCAGCCGGGACAGGGGAATCTACGAGCAGTACTTC.